The sequence of this T cell receptor beta chain was determined in a study of blood T cells in healthy people across ages. Alongside a J-beta primer mix, a sample-barcoded 5' primer served in a second PCR lasting roughly 7 to 11 cycles. The template-switch adaptor was a 5' adaptor with 12 random nucleotides. It tagged each cDNA molecule. In TCRdb, the 5' RACE reads were re-called with MiXCR into one record per CDR3 protein. The repertoire has 980,000 or so distinct CDR3 sequences, around 48% of them found once; the top ten carry around 15%. Peripheral blood from each donor was collected in a volume of approximately 10 milliliters. Per sample, extraction of total RNA gave at least 6 micrograms in every case. The CDR3 is 14 residues long. V lost 2 bases and J lost 2, with 7 bases in between. Per germline, CDR1 SGHTA and CDR2 FQGNSA.

Material: blood. The rearrangement uses TRBV7-2 and TRBJ2-1; the D is unclear. The sequence derives from a young man in good health. The CDR3, as DNA: TGTGCCAGCAGCTTACAGCCCCCCTACAATGAGCAGTTCTTC. Its translation is CASSLQPPYNEQFF.